What follows are 3 T cell receptor beta chains derived from one specimen sequenced in a study of cytomegalovirus exposure and HLA in healthy donors. A multiplex PCR was run with 60 Vbeta primers and 13 Jbeta primers. Libraries were prepared by immunoSEQ multiplex PCR; TCRdb keeps only in-frame clonotypes and omits some of them. The sample carries over 150,000 clones, around 79% recorded once. Material: PBMCs. The origin of the receptors is a man aged 35 to 55 in good health and CMV-seronegative.

This clone showed up just a few times. The V and J genes are TRBV10-3 and TRBJ2-2, with 12 bases identical to TRBD2. The germline V gene has CDR1 ENHRY and CDR2 SYGVKD. Trimming removed 5 bases from V and 6 bases from J; junction bases left unmatched: 10. This CDR3 is built from 17 residues. CDR3 loop: CAISPSGLAGTAGELFF. Here the CDR3 DNA reads TGTGCCATCAGTCCATCCGGACTAGCGGGAACTGCCGGGGAGCTGTTTTTT.

The chain employs TRBV5-4 and TRBJ2-3; TRBD2 matches 11 bases. Trimming took 4 bases from V and 1 from J; bases not matched to a gene: 5. The CDR3 has 16 residues. Germline assignment: CDR1 SGHNT and CDR2 YYREEE (reference sequence). The CDR3 is CASSAGTSGRTDTQYF. In DNA, the CDR3 is TGTGCCAGCAGCGCGGGGACTAGCGGCCGCACAGATACGCAGTATTTT.

This chain uses TRBV6-1 with TRBJ2-7, with D hard to call. The V end lost 8 bases, the J end lost 5 bases, and 7 bases lay between the germline ends. Germline CDR1 reads MNHNS; CDR2 reads SASEGT. The CDR3 is 10 residues long. The CDR3 DNA reads TGTGCCAGCCGGTTGAACGAGCAGTACTTC. Its translation is CASRLNEQYF.